This T cell receptor (beta chain) was found in a study of blood T cell repertoires in COVID-19. As for the study in general: In each case, the material was cDNA or gDNA derived from T cells, B-cell-depleted T cells, or PBMCs.

CDR1 is MNHNY and CDR2 is SVGAGI in the germline V gene (reference sequence). The CDR3 contains 14 residues. The V end was cut by 0 bases, the J end by 6 bases, with 9 bases between. The method was immunoSEQ multiplex PCR; TCRdb's version includes in-frame clones alone and lacks a portion of them. This sample has about 160,000 clones, with 80% to 90% found just once. The rearrangement uses TRBV6-6 and TRBJ1-5; no definite D call. Sequenced: peripheral blood. This receptor was taken from a man aged 65 to 79 with acute or convalescent COVID-19. Here the CDR3 reads CASSYSIGGQPQHF. CDR3 bases: TGTGCCAGCAGTTACTCTATCGGAGGTCAGCCCCAGCATTTT.